These 3 T cell receptor beta chains share one sample of origin, sequenced in a study of T cells in Graves' hyperthyroidism and ophthalmopathy (dated by TCRdb to about 2019). Library preparation used multiplex PCR. Instrument used: Illumina HiSeq 2000. The TCR beta CDR3 regions were amplified from the RNA transcripts. For the first round of RT-PCR on the TCR CDR3, the HTBI primer set was used together with the Qiagen OneStep RT-PCR kit. TCRdb reprocessed the public reads (quality trimming at Q25 with fastp, clone calling with MiXCR) and kept in-frame beta chains. Identical CDR3 proteins give one entry, which carries the most common genes and DNA. In this sample the table shows approximately 320,000 distinct CDR3 sequences, around 17% of which occur a single time. The top ten clones comprise around 34% of the sample. The sample comprised blood. Every receptor here comes from a man aged 30 to 45 with Graves' hyperthyroidism.

This clonotype was seen ten or more times. This chain joins TRBV24-1 and TRBJ2-1; TRBD1 is a possible D gene (5 bases). With 3 bases removed from V and 0 bases from J, the gap between germline ends came to 11 bases. Germline V gene sequence: CDR1 KGHDR, CDR2 SFDVKD. The length of the CDR3 is 16 residues. The CDR3 nucleotides are TGTGCCACCAGTGATCCGACAGCTAACTCCTACAATGAGCAGTTCTTC. Protein sequence: CATSDPTANSYNEQFF.

This chain connects TRBV3-1 to TRBJ2-3; D not resolved. The V gene lost 0 bases and the J gene lost 6 bases, with 16 bases spanning the gap. The CDR3 spans 16 residues. Germline CDR1 and CDR2: LGHDT and YNNKEL (reference sequence). The CDR3 protein is CASSQEGSTGTDTQYF. CDR3 bases: TGTGCCAGCAGCCAAGAGGGGTCCACCGGAACGGATACGCAGTATTTT.

This clonotype was seen many times. This sequence joins TRBV20-1 and TRBJ2-1; TRBD2 might be the D (5 bases). Germline V gene lookup returns CDR1 DFQATT and CDR2 SNEGSKA (reference sequence). This CDR3 region has 14 residues. The ends were cut back, 0 bases at V and 0 bases at J, with 6 bases in the middle. This CDR3 is CSAREADSYNEQFF. CDR3 coding DNA: TGCAGTGCTAGAGAAGCGGACTCCTACAATGAGCAGTTCTTC.